This is a list of T cell receptor beta chains from one sample in a study of human T cells and chemical hapten exposure. TCRdb passed the RACE reads through MiXCR, listing each CDR3 protein once. The sample includes some 150,000 distinct CDR3 sequences, approximately 12% of them seen just once. This specimen consisted of whole blood, obtained in connection with sensitization to the hapten diphenylcyclopropenone (DPC). These receptors originate from a woman in her forties or fifties with alopecia areata. Some clones in this sample may be carry-over from other donors' samples. Both conserved end residues are part of each CDR3. D genes are given only for firm matches. Part of the rows lack a size; the others show once, few, many or a class for expanded clones.

V gene	CDR3 length	clone size	J gene	D gene	CDR3 protein	CDR3 DNA
TRBV4-3	14	NA	TRBJ2-5	NA	CASSLYGTSGTQYF	TGCGCCAGCAGCCTTTACGGGACTTCGGGGACCCAGTACTTC
TRBV12-3/TRBV12-4	14	NA	TRBJ2-7	NA	CASSASPWPYEQYF	TGTGCCAGCAGTGCCAGCCCTTGGCCATACGAGCAGTACTTC
TRBV29-1	12	few	TRBJ1-2	NA	CSVALGGYGYTF	TGCAGCGTTGCGTTAGGTGGCTATGGCTACACCTTC
TRBV3-1	12	few	TRBJ2-1	NA	CASSLDSSEQFF	TGTGCCAGCAGCCTAGATAGTAGTGAGCAGTTCTTC
TRBV7-2	18	NA	TRBJ2-7	TRBD2	CASSNYVNLAGKIYEQYF	TGTGCCAGCAGCAATTACGTTAATCTAGCGGGAAAGATCTACGAGCAGTACTTC
TRBV6-5	14	few	TRBJ1-3	TRBD1	CASSYGGGENTIYF	TGTGCCAGCAGTTACGGAGGGGGCGAGAACACCATATATTTT
TRBV18	13	NA	TRBJ1-3	NA	CASSQGLGNTIYF	TGTGCCAGCTCACAGGGACTTGGAAACACCATATATTTT
TRBV28	14	NA	TRBJ2-5	NA	CASRRSSGDETQYF	TGTGCCAGCAGGCGTTCATCAGGGGACGAGACCCAGTACTTC
TRBV29-1	15	NA	TRBJ2-1	TRBD2	CSVDLLAGAVGEQFF	TGCAGCGTCGACCTCCTAGCGGGAGCAGTGGGTGAGCAGTTCTTC
TRBV3-1	14	NA	TRBJ2-7	TRBD2	CASSLSGTTYEQYF	TGTGCCAGCAGCCTTAGCGGGACTACCTACGAGCAGTACTTC
TRBV14	17	NA	TRBJ2-6	TRBD1	CASSLQGARTGANVLTF	TGTGCCAGCAGCCTCCAGGGGGCGAGGACCGGGGCCAACGTCCTGACTTTC
TRBV4-3	18	few	TRBJ2-3	NA	CASSQAPIVMTGTDTQYF	TGCGCCAGCAGCCAAGCACCTATAGTGATGACGGGCACAGATACGCAGTATTTT
TRBV25-1	14	few	TRBJ2-2	TRBD2	CASMRLAGPGELFF	TGTGCCAGCATGAGACTAGCAGGGCCCGGGGAGCTGTTTTTT
TRBV11-2	14	many	TRBJ2-5	NA	CASSLDWLQETQYF	TGTGCCAGCAGCTTAGATTGGCTCCAAGAGACCCAGTACTTC
TRBV6-1	13	few	TRBJ1-5	NA	CASRNRENQPQHF	TGTGCCAGCAGGAACAGGGAGAATCAGCCCCAGCATTTT
TRBV3-1	16	few	TRBJ1-2	NA	CASSRTVSHGGEGYTF	TGTGCCAGCAGCCGTACCGTCTCTCATGGCGGGGAAGGCTACACCTTC
TRBV29-1	14	few	TRBJ2-7	NA	CSVDGDGDPYEQYF	TGCAGCGTTGATGGGGACGGCGACCCCTACGAGCAGTACTTC
TRBV7-9	16	many	TRBJ2-7	NA	CASSLRSSGEPYEQYF	TGTGCCAGCAGCTTGAGGAGCTCAGGGGAACCCTACGAGCAGTACTTC
TRBV11-2	16	few	TRBJ2-1	NA	CASSLSVGGSYNEQFF	TGTGCCAGCAGCTTATCTGTGGGCGGGTCCTACAATGAGCAGTTCTTC
TRBV29-1	14	few	TRBJ2-7	TRBD1	CSAQGGASSYEQYF	TGCAGCGCCCAAGGGGGCGCGAGCTCCTACGAGCAGTACTTC
TRBV24-1	13	NA	TRBJ2-5	NA	CATSDPPAETQYF	TGTGCCACCAGTGATCCCCCCGCGGAGACCCAGTACTTC